This T cell receptor (beta chain) comes out of a study of T cell clones after liver transplantation. For the study at large: Samples came from ITN030ST, which attempted immunosuppression withdrawal within 2 years of liver transplantation. Samples came pre-transplant, pre-randomization before withdrawal, and post-randomization after withdrawal ended. Tolerant meant at least one year fully off immunosuppression without liver enzymes above twice normal. A pre-transplant mixed lymphocyte reaction with TCRbeta sequencing defined graft-donor-reactive clones followed in post-transplant blood.

This clone was detected once. The CDR3 consists of 16 residues. The germline gives CDR1 SNHLY, CDR2 FYNNEI. J was trimmed by 2 bases and V by 5 bases; bases with no gene match: 7. TCRdb keeps only in-frame clones here, not all; method: immunoSEQ multiplex PCR. In the table there are roughly 74,000 clones, approximately 80% of which are singletons. The sequence derives from a human donor who received a liver transplant. The source material was CD4+ T cells from blood, sampled before liver transplant. V gene TRBV2 combines with J gene TRBJ1-5, with TRBD1 matching over 9 bases. The CDR3 reads CASSTGGYGRNQPQHF. The CDR3 DNA is TGTGCCAGCAGTACAGGGGGCTACGGTCGCAATCAGCCCCAGCATTTT.